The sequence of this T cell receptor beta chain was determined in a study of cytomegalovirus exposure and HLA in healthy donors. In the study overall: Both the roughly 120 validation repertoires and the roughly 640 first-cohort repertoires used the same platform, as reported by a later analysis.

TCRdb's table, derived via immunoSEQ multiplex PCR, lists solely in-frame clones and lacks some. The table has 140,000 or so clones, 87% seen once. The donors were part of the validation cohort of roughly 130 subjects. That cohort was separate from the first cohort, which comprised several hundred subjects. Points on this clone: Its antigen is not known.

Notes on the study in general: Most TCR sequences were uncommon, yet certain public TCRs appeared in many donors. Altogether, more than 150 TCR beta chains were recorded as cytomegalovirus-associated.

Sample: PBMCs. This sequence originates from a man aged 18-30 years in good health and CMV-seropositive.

CDR3 sequence: CASSLEYRYNEQFF. The CDR3 bases are TGTGCCAGCAGCTTAGAATACAGATACAATGAGCAGTTCTTC. This chain connects TRBV7-8 to TRBJ2-1; D unclear. This CDR3 has 14 residues. The V and J ends lost 1 base and 4 bases respectively, with 8 bases between them. CDR1 and CDR2 (germline): SGHVS, FQNEAQ.